The 10 T cell receptor beta chains reported below all come from one sample, sequenced in a study of blood T cell repertoires in COVID-19. The protocol was immunoSEQ multiplex PCR, while the TCRdb copy is restricted to in-frame clones and leaves out a portion. The sample lists about 400,000 clones; approximately 86% were seen once. Material: peripheral blood. These receptors were taken from a human donor in a cohort sampled during active COVID-19.

V usage is TRBV12-3 or TRBV12-4 and J usage is TRBJ2-3, with D unclear. The CDR3 sequence is 13 residues long. V lost 3 bases, J lost 1 base, and 5 bases lay in between. The DNA of the CDR3 is TGTGCCAGCAGTTTGCGTGGCACAGATACGCAGTATTTT. It specifies CASSLRGTDTQYF.

The DNA for the CDR3 is TGCGCCAGCAGCTACTACCTGGGACAGGGTGAGCAGTTCTTC. Protein sequence: CASSYYLGQGEQFF. This sequence joins TRBV5-1 and TRBJ2-1; 9 bases align to TRBD1. Germline loops: CDR1 SGHRS, CDR2 YFSETQ. The CDR3 is 14 amino acids. Germline trimming cut 3 bases from V and 9 bases from J; bases unmatched to any gene: 7.

This clone was found once. The rearrangement joins TRBV7-2 to TRBJ2-2, with 10 bases matching TRBD2. CDR1 and CDR2 from the germline V gene are SGHTA and FQGNSA. The CDR3 length is 16 residues. V shed 5 bases and J 3 bases; nucleotides not matched to a gene: 6. The CDR3 reads CASSPLAGSDTGELFF. In DNA, the CDR3 is TGTGCCAGCAGCCCACTAGCGGGGTCCGACACCGGGGAGCTGTTTTTT.

The chain carries TRBV6-6 and TRBJ2-3, with D maybe TRBD2 (5 bases). The CDR3 covers 11 residues. Trimming left V 8 bases short and J 6 bases short, with 9 bases between. Germline V gives CDR1 MNHNY, CDR2 SVGAGI (reference sequence). CDR3 protein: CASGSVDTQYF. CDR3 nucleotides: TGTGCCAGCGGGAGCGTGGATACGCAGTATTTT.

The rearrangement joins TRBV9 to TRBJ2-2, with a possible D match to TRBD2 (5 bases). Germline V gene lookup returns CDR1 SGDLS and CDR2 YYNGEE. V was pared by 4 bases and J by 1 base, with 17 bases between. The CDR3 consists of 17 residues. The CDR3 coding sequence is TGTGCCAGCAGCCCCCTTTCTGGGAGAGAGAACACCGGGGAGCTGTTTTTT. Translation gives CASSPLSGRENTGELFF.

This clone was counted once. The chain couples TRBV28 to TRBJ1-2, with TRBD1 matching 8 bases. This CDR3 comprises 14 residues. The germline V gene has CDR1 MDHEN and CDR2 SYDVKM. V was pared by 6 bases and J by 5 bases, with 8 bases of the junction left unmatched. DNA of the CDR3: TGTGCCAGCAGGCCTACAGGGGGAGGTTATGGCTACACCTTC. Translation gives CASRPTGGGYGYTF.

This clone came up once. The V gene is TRBV19, the J gene TRBJ1-5, with 9 bases fitting TRBD1. V lost 1 base and J lost 4; bases outside the gene matches: 11. CDR1 and CDR2 (germline): LNHDA, SQIVND (reference sequence). The CDR3 covers 18 residues. The CDR3 DNA reads TGTGCCAGTAGTATAGGGGGGCAGGACAGGGGCCGGAATCAGCCCCAGCATTTT. This gives the protein CASSIGGQDRGRNQPQHF.

There are a few counts of this clone. The chain couples TRBV5-1 to TRBJ2-7; D may be TRBD2 (5 bases). The germline V gene encodes CDR1 SGHRS and CDR2 YFSETQ. V lost 1 base and J lost 5, with 16 bases in between. The CDR3 contains 15 residues. The CDR3 region has the DNA TGCGCCAGCAGCTTGTTAGGACTCATTGAAAACGAGCAGTACTTC. Amino acid sequence: CASSLLGLIENEQYF.

This chain joins TRBV7-9 and TRBJ2-6; TRBD1 is a possible D gene (5 bases). Germline V gene lookup returns CDR1 SEHNR and CDR2 FQNEAQ (reference sequence). V lost 5 bases, J lost 4 bases, and 12 bases lay in between. CDR3 length equals 15 residues. The CDR3 sequence is CASSRSGPGANVLTF. In DNA form, the CDR3 reads TGTGCCAGCAGCAGATCAGGGCCCGGGGCCAACGTCCTGACTTTC.

This sequence joins TRBV21-1 and TRBJ2-3; the table's D call, TRBD2, was not checked against the DNA. TRBV21-1 counts as a pseudogene. This CDR3 is built from 16 residues. CDR3 residues: CASSRGLAGGQDTQYF. In DNA form, the CDR3 reads TGTGCCAGCAGCAGAGGACTAGCGGGGGGGCAGGATACGCAGTATTTT.